The rows below give T cell receptor beta chains drawn from one sample of a study of shared clonotypes between healthy human individuals. The protocol was immunoSEQ multiplex PCR, while the TCRdb copy is restricted to in-frame clones and leaves out a portion. Among about 2,200,000 clones, 90% to 95% were seen once, and the ten largest hold more than 1.5%. The sample comprised naive CD8+ T cells from PBMCs. These receptors came from a man aged 18 to 29 in good health. Some clones in this sample may be carry-over from other donors' samples. Both conserved end residues are part of each CDR3. The D gene is left open where the match is weak. Not every row has a clone size; where given, it reads once, few, many or a size class.

D	J	V	size	DNA	CDR3
-	TRBJ2-1	TRBV11-2	-	TGTGCCAGCAGCTTAGTTCTGGGGGGAAGCTCCTACAATGAGCAGTTCTTC	CASSLVLGGSSYNEQFF
TRBD1	TRBJ2-1	TRBV10-3	once	TGTGCCATCAGTGAGGACCAGGGGGTTACCTACAATGAGCAGTTCTTC	CAISEDQGVTYNEQFF
-	TRBJ1-1	TRBV7-6	-	TGTGCCAGCAGCCCGCACACCTTCGAAGCTTTCTTT	CASSPHTFEAFF
-	TRBJ2-7	TRBV7-8	-	TGTGCCAGCCTGGGGAGCAGGGACGTGAGGGAGCAGTACTTC	CASLGSRDVREQYF
TRBD2	TRBJ2-1	TRBV11-1	-	TGTGCCAGCAGCGCACTTACTAGCGGGGGAAACAATGAGCAGTTCTTC	CASSALTSGGNNEQFF
-	TRBJ2-7	TRBV6-5	once	TGTGCCAGCAGGACCCAGGGAAGCTCCTACGAGCAGTACTTC	CASRTQGSSYEQYF
TRBD2	TRBJ2-7	TRBV27	-	TGTGCCAGCAGGGGGGGACTAGCGGGAAGCGAGCAGTACTTC	CASRGGLAGSEQYF
-	TRBJ2-7	TRBV15	-	TGTGCCACCAGCGGGGGGACAGCTTTATCCTACGAGCAGTACTTC	CATSGGTALSYEQYF
-	TRBJ2-7	TRBV28	-	TGTGCCAGCAGTTTATCCGGGGCCTCCTACGAGCAGTACTTC	CASSLSGASYEQYF
-	TRBJ2-5	TRBV7-9	-	TGTGCCAGCGGGGGCTCACGACAGGTCCAAGAGACCCAGTACTTC	CASGGSRQVQETQYF
TRBD1	TRBJ2-2	TRBV28	once	TGTGCCAGCAGCTGGCAGGGGGTCACCGGGGAGCTGTTTTTT	CASSWQGVTGELFF
TRBD1	TRBJ1-4	TRBV28	-	TGTGCCAGCGTTAGGGGGACAGGAGGCCTGTTGATCCGGGAAAAACTGTTTTTT	CASVRGTGGLLIREKLFF
TRBD1	TRBJ1-1	TRBV7-2	-	TGTGCCAGCAGCCGTTTGGGACAGGATAGGCCGAGCACTGAAGCTTTCTTT	CASSRLGQDRPSTEAFF
-	TRBJ2-5	TRBV27	-	TGTGCCAGCAGTAAAATCCGTATTCGCCCTAGCGACAGGGTGAGAGAGACCCAGTACTTC	CASSKIRIRPSDRVRETQYF
-	TRBJ2-5	TRBV7-8	-	TGTGCCAGCAGCTTAGTGTCGGACCAGTACCAAGAGACCCAGTACTTC	CASSLVSDQYQETQYF
-	TRBJ1-1	TRBV21-1	-	TGTGCCAGCAGCAAACGCAGGGGTAACACTGAAGCTTTCTTT	CASSKRRGNTEAFF
TRBD2	TRBJ2-1	TRBV7-6	once	TGTGCCAGCAGCCAAGCGGGAGTCCTGTACAATGAGCAGTTCTTC	CASSQAGVLYNEQFF
TRBD2	TRBJ2-2	TRBV9	-	TGTGCCAGCAGCCTTTGGGGGGGATTAAACACCGGGGAGCTGTTTTTT	CASSLWGGLNTGELFF
-	TRBJ1-5	TRBV27	-	TGTGCCAGCCGGCAGCGGGGGAGCAATCAGCCCCAGCATTTT	CASRQRGSNQPQHF
-	TRBJ1-1	TRBV9	-	TGTGCCAGCAGCGTAGATCGAGTAAACACTGAAGCTTTCTTT	CASSVDRVNTEAFF
-	TRBJ2-3	TRBV9	once	TGTGCCAGCAGCGTAGCAGGTAGCACTGATACGCAGTATTTT	CASSVAGSTDTQYF
-	TRBJ2-7	TRBV11-2	-	TGTGCCAGCAGCGACCGGGACCGTTCCTACGAGCAGTACTTC	CASSDRDRSYEQYF
-	TRBJ2-7	TRBV27	-	TGTGCCAGCAGTTCCCTGGACGGAGTGCACGAGCAGTACTTC	CASSSLDGVHEQYF
-	TRBJ2-7	TRBV10-1	-	TGCGCCAGCAGTGAGTCAGCAGCCGTGGGCGAGCAGTACTTC	CASSESAAVGEQYF
-	TRBJ2-3	TRBV7-2	once	TGTGCCAGCAGCCCCCCAACGGGGTTCGAGGCGGGCACGCAGTATTTT	CASSPPTGFEAGTQYF
-	TRBJ2-3	TRBV9	-	TGTGCCAGCAGCGTAGTAGCGGACTCAAACAGGGATACGCAGTATTTT	CASSVVADSNRDTQYF
-	TRBJ1-1	TRBV28	-	TGTGCCAGCAGTCTCAGAACGAACACTGAAGCTTTCTTT	CASSLRTNTEAFF
-	TRBJ2-1	TRBV14	-	TGTGCCAGCAGCCAATATCCGGCTGGGTACAATGAGCAGTTCTTC	CASSQYPAGYNEQFF
-	TRBJ1-1	TRBV4-3	-	TGCGCCAGCAGCCAAGATCAGGGAGCATACACTGAAGCTTTCTTT	CASSQDQGAYTEAFF
-	TRBJ2-2	TRBV7-9	-	TGTGCCAGCAGCTCCCTAACCAACTTGAACACCGGGGAGCTGTTTTTT	CASSSLTNLNTGELFF
TRBD1	TRBJ2-5	TRBV10-3	-	TGTGCCATCAGTGAGTCGATGTCGGGACAGCCTCGGACCCAGTACTTC	CAISESMSGQPRTQYF
-	TRBJ1-5	TRBV10-3	few	TGTGCCATCAGTGAGTCGTCCTTGAGTTTGGGGCAGCCCCAGCATTTT	CAISESSLSLGQPQHF
TRBD1	TRBJ2-1	TRBV5-1	-	TGCGCCAGCAGCCTCCGGGACAGCTTGAGCTCCTACAATGAGCAGTTCTTC	CASSLRDSLSSYNEQFF
-	TRBJ2-7	TRBV28	-	TGTGCCAGCAGCCCGGGCGGGGAAGGAGCCTACGAGCAGTACTTC	CASSPGGEGAYEQYF
-	TRBJ2-1	TRBV5-1	-	TGCGCCAGCAGTATTCCGGGAGCCGAGCAGTTCTTC	CASSIPGAEQFF
TRBD1	TRBJ2-2	TRBV28	-	TGTGCCAGCAGTTTCTCCGGGACAGGGCACACGGTGTGGACCGGGGAGCTGTTTTTT	CASSFSGTGHTVWTGELFF
-	TRBJ1-4	TRBV19	-	TGTGCCAGTAGACGGGCGAATGAAAAACTGTTTTTT	CASRRANEKLFF
TRBD2	TRBJ2-7	TRBV27	-	TGTGCCAGCAGTGGGCTAGCGGGAGCCTACGAGCAGTACTTC	CASSGLAGAYEQYF
-	TRBJ2-3	TRBV6-5	-	TGTGCCAGCAGTTACACAGACACAGATACGCAGTATTTT	CASSYTDTDTQYF
-	TRBJ2-1	TRBV5-1	-	TGCGCCAGCAGCCCCCCGGGACTCACGGGAGAAGAGTTCTTC	CASSPPGLTGEEFF
TRBD1	TRBJ1-5	TRBV19	-	TGTGCCAGTAGTATAGGACAGGGGGCTGGCAATCAGCCCCAGCATTTT	CASSIGQGAGNQPQHF
-	TRBJ2-7	TRBV7-9	-	TGTGCCAGCAGCTGGTGGGAGGGGGCCGAGCAGTACTTC	CASSWWEGAEQYF
-	TRBJ2-2	TRBV4-1	-	TGCGCCAGCAGCCGGAAGGGGGGAGGGACCGGGGAGCTGTTTTTT	CASSRKGGGTGELFF
-	TRBJ2-7	TRBV19	-	TGTGCCAGTAGTATTTTGGGCTACGAGCAGTACTTC	CASSILGYEQYF
-	TRBJ1-1	TRBV28	-	TGTGCCAGCAGTTTGGAGGGAACGAACACTGAAGCTTTCTTT	CASSLEGTNTEAFF
-	TRBJ2-2	TRBV7-9	-	TGTGCCAGCAGCCGCTACAGGGAGCGGCACACCGGGGAGCTGTTTTTT	CASSRYRERHTGELFF
-	TRBJ2-3	TRBV13	-	TGTGCCAGCAGCCAACTAGGTCAGGCAGATACGCAGTATTTT	CASSQLGQADTQYF
-	TRBJ2-3	TRBV11-1	-	TGTGCCAGCAGCCGGGACCGCACAGATACGCAGTATTTT	CASSRDRTDTQYF
-	TRBJ2-7	TRBV2	-	TGTGCCAGCAGTGAACTCGAGCAGTACTTC	CASSELEQYF
-	TRBJ2-7	TRBV6-5	-	TGTGCCAGCAGTTACTATCGGGGAACCTACGAGCAGTACTTC	CASSYYRGTYEQYF
TRBD2	TRBJ2-1	TRBV7-9	-	TGCGTGGCGGGGGCTAGCGGGACCGGTGAGCAGTTCTTC	CVAGASGTGEQFF
TRBD2	TRBJ2-3	TRBV15	-	TGTGCCACCAGCAGGCTGGGGGGGACTAGCTTAAATACGCAGTATTTT	CATSRLGGTSLNTQYF
-	TRBJ2-7	TRBV6-6	once	TGTGCCAGCAGTTACTCCCAAGACTACGAGCAGTACTTC	CASSYSQDYEQYF
-	TRBJ2-7	TRBV5-1	-	TGCGCCAGCACCACGATCGAGGGGGCCTACGAGCAGTACTTC	CASTTIEGAYEQYF
-	TRBJ2-3	TRBV28	-	TGTGCCAGCAGGCAATACAGGGGCGGTAGCGGGTCACTCACAGATACGCAGTATTTT	CASRQYRGGSGSLTDTQYF